The entry that follows covers one T cell receptor (beta chain) sequence. The data are from a study of blood T cell repertoires in COVID-19. Study overall: The samples span acute and convalescent COVID-19 from the United States, Italy and Spain. In each case, the material was cDNA or gDNA derived from T cells, B-cell-depleted T cells, or PBMCs.

This CDR3 contains 16 residues. CDR1 and CDR2 from the germline V gene are MNHEY and SVGAGI. Trimming removed 2 bases from V and 4 bases from J; junction bases left unmatched: 2. Per the authors' pipeline: For nucleated cells, counts were estimated from reference gene primer amplification. Clones were read by immunoSEQ multiplex PCR, and TCRdb kept only the in-frame ones, dropping some. V and J calls and clone size come straight from that table; D and trimming were deduced from the DNA. In the table there are some 130,000 clones, over 60% of which are singletons. This clonotype was obtained from a woman in her seventies with acute or convalescent COVID-19. Input material: peripheral blood. The rearrangement joins TRBV6-5 to TRBJ2-2; 12 bases match TRBD2. The CDR3 DNA sequence: TGTGCCAGCAGTTACACGACTAGCGGGAGCACCGGGGAGCTGTTTTTT. Translation: CASSYTTSGSTGELFF.